This paragraph covers one TCR beta chain sequence. Its specificity is not known. Naive CD8 cells comprised CD45RO-negative, CCR7-positively selected cells, excluding terminally differentiated effector memory CD45RA+ cells. This sample was taken from a study of shared clonotypes between healthy human individuals. The study's findings and limits: Large sequencing depth failed to make sorted-subset sequencing complete, rarefaction showed.

In germline, CDR1 is SGHNT, CDR2 YYREEE (reference sequence). There are 12 residues in the CDR3. V shed 4 bases and J shed 7 bases, with 9 bases lying between them. Replicate sorted-subset PCRs were loaded with 150 to 250 ng DNA, 30,000 to 35,000 T cell genomes. Data came from immunoSEQ multiplex PCR; TCRdb stores just in-frame clones and leaves some out. The sample contains under 600,000 clones, roughly 98% of which appear only once. V is TRBV5-4 and J is TRBJ2-1, with D unresolved. The clonotype was recovered from a man aged 30 to 39 in good health. Sequencing was done on a sample of naive CD8+ T cells sorted from blood. CDR3 in DNA: TGTGCCAGCAGCCGGACCACAAATGAGCAGTTCTTC. Translating gives CASSRTTNEQFF.